This T cell receptor beta chain was profiled in a study of blood T cell repertoires in COVID-19. This clone was observed a few times. Assay used: immunoSEQ multiplex PCR; TCRdb lists only in-frame clones, some missing. The sample contains roughly 480,000 clones, 89% of which appear only once. Sequences were obtained from peripheral blood. This TCR came from a young man with COVID-19, enrolled during active disease.

The CDR3 DNA follows: TGTGCCAGCAGTTTATACAGGTGGAATGAGCAGTTCTTC. It codes for CASSLYRWNEQFF. The rearrangement uses TRBV27 and TRBJ2-1; the D gene is possibly TRBD1 (5 bases). V shed 1 base and J shed 7 bases, with 8 bases lying between them. CDR3 length: 13 residues. The V gene's germline CDR1 is MNHEY and CDR2 SMNVEV (reference sequence).